This record looks at one T cell receptor beta chain sequence and its context. It has no known antigen specificity. No base qualities exist here, and no much larger clone lies one base off it. This sample was taken from a study of cytomegalovirus exposure and HLA in healthy donors (TCRdb year 2017). Context from the whole study: According to a later analysis, one platform produced both the 110 or so validation repertoires and the 670 or so repertoires of the first cohort. The study aimed to test whether cataloging public T cell receptors could reveal signatures of past pathogen exposure. Besides the first cohort of 666 subjects, a separate validation cohort made up of 120 or so different subjects was used. To predict cytomegalovirus infection status, the study brought together high-throughput TCR immunosequencing, statistical association of individual TCRs with disease status, and machine learning. The study at large found these results: Cytomegalovirus status was reported to be diagnosed by the classifier with high specificity and sensitivity in both the original and validation cohorts. Most TCR sequences were seen in very few donors, while some public TCRs were found in many individuals. A later analysis lacked HLA typing for the validation cohort, so it scored co-occurrence in that cohort across all 120 or so repertoires. Three of the identified cytomegalovirus-associated TCR beta chains were confirmed in vitro to be specific for cytomegalovirus antigens. It was suggested by the authors that the approach could potentially be generalized to other disease states and immunological phenotypes. In the study, approximately 150 TCR beta chains were listed as associated with cytomegalovirus. A later analysis found that TCRs clustered in the first cohort also tended to co-occur in the roughly 120 validation repertoires, with 94% of cluster scores above 0.

The protocol used for the library was the immunoSEQ multiplex PCR assay. In the authors' own workflow: A statistical classification framework was built to diagnose cytomegalovirus status from the catalog of TCR beta chain sequences. As stored in TCRdb, this immuneACCESS dataset retains in-frame rearrangements with V and J assigned. A fraction of the clones does not appear; measured against another copy, unresolved V genes explain less than half of the discrepancy, and the remainder lacks a known reason. V and J calls and clone size are as listed in that table; D and trimming were resolved from the DNA. For this sample there are fewer than 350,000 clones; 88% appear just once. The ten largest clones add up to approximately 0.95% of the sample. Separate from the roughly 650-subject first cohort, the validation cohort of some 130 subjects was the group to which the donors belonged. The germline V gene (reference sequence) supplies CDR1 MNHEY and CDR2 SMNVEV. Reading from cysteine to phenylalanine, the CDR3 counts 15 amino acids. This entry keeps only the CDR3 DNA: 45 bases, framed from base 1. Here V drops 4 bases and J drops 5 bases, and the junction holds 9 bases not matched to any gene.

The receptor comes from a woman under 30 in good health and CMV-seronegative. The specimen was PBMCs. The chain is encoded by TRBV27 joined to TRBJ2-3, and 7 junctional nucleotides match TRBD2. The CDR3 amino acid sequence is: CASSSLAGEIDTQYF. The DNA reads TGTGCCAGCAGTTCCCTTGCGGGAGAGATAGATACGCAGTATTTT.